The clone carrying this TCR beta chain was seen at least ten times. The sample belongs to a study of human T cells and chemical hapten exposure. This CDR3 comprises 16 residues. V gave up 5 bases and J gave up 4 bases; unmatched junction bases: 11. The germline V gene has CDR1 SEHNR and CDR2 FQNEAQ (reference sequence). MiXCR, run by TCRdb on the RACE reads, gives a single entry per CDR3 protein. The data show tens of thousands of distinct CDR3 sequences, around 3.2% seen once. The time point here: patch test 2, 6 weeks after DPC sensitization. Treatment defined: therapeutic diphenylcyclopropenone sensitization with weekly scalp DPC.

The material sequenced was whole blood, taken in connection with sensitization to the hapten diphenylcyclopropenone (DPC). The genes are TRBV7-9 and TRBJ2-7; 10 positions match TRBD2. This receptor was identified in a man between 40 and 49 years old with alopecia areata. Some clones in this sample may be carry-over from other donors' samples. The CDR3 bases are TGTGCCAGCAGCCCCACTGTAGGACTAGCGGCATACGAGCAGTACTTC. This gives the protein CASSPTVGLAAYEQYF.